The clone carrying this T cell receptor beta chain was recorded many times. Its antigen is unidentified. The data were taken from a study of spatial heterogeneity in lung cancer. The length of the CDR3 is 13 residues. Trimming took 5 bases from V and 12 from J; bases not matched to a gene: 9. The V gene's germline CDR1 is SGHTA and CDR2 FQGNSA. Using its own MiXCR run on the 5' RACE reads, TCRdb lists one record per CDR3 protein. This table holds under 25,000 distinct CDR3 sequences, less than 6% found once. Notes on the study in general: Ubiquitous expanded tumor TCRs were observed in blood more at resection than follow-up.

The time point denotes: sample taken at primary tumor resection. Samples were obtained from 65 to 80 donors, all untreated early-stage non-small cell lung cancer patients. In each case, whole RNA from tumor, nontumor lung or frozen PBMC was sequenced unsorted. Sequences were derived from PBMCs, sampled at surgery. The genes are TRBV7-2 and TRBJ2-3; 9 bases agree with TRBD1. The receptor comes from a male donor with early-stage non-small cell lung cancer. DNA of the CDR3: TGTGCCAGCAGCCGACAGGGGGATCAGATTCAGTATTTT. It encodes CASSRQGDQIQYF. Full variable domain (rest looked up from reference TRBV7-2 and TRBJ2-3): GAGVSQSPSNKVTEKGKDVELRCDPISGHTALYWYRQSLGQGLEFLIYFQGNSAPDKSGLPSDRFSAERTGGSVSTLTIQRTQQEDSAVYLCASSRQGDQIQYFGPGTRLTVL.